The rows below give T cell receptor beta chains drawn from one sample of a study of T cells after yellow fever vaccination. TCRdb re-called the 5' RACE reads with MiXCR, one entry per CDR3 protein. The sample includes some 390,000 distinct CDR3 sequences, more than 5.5% of them seen just once. Source: PBMCs, taken 5 days after the yellow fever booster vaccination. The receptor set was obtained from a man younger than 40 who received the YFV17D yellow fever vaccine. Each CDR3 is given with its conserved first and last residue. The D gene is left open where the match is weak. Only some rows state a clone size, as once, few, many or a class for expanded clones.

D,size,V,J,DNA,CDR3
TRBD2,NA,TRBV24-1,TRBJ2-7,TGTGCCACCAGTGAAGCAAGGGGTCTCCGACTAGCGGGAGTCTACGAGCAGTACTTC,CATSEARGLRLAGVYEQYF
TRBD2,many,TRBV9,TRBJ2-3,TGTGCCAGCAGCGTAGGCGGGCGGGAGCCTCAAGATACGCAGTATTTT,CASSVGGREPQDTQYF
TRBD2,few,TRBV3-1,TRBJ2-1,TGTGCCAGCAGCCGGCAGACGGGACTAGCGAAAAGCTCCTACAATGAGCAGTTCTTC,CASSRQTGLAKSSYNEQFF
TRBD1,NA,TRBV20-1,TRBJ1-2,TGCAGTGCTCGGAAGCGGGACAGGGCTACCTATGGCTACACCTTC,CSARKRDRATYGYTF
TRBD2,NA,TRBV7-2,TRBJ2-3,TGTGCCAGCAGCTCGGGACTAGCACTAGATACGCAGTATTTT,CASSSGLALDTQYF
TRBD2,many,TRBV20-1,TRBJ2-7,TGCAGTGGCACACTAGCGGGAGCCTACGAGCAGTACTTC,CSGTLAGAYEQYF
TRBD1,few,TRBV9,TRBJ2-1,TGTGCCAGCAGCGCCTTACAGGGGGCTAAAGGGCCCTCCTACAATGAGCAGTTCTTC,CASSALQGAKGPSYNEQFF
TRBD1,NA,TRBV19,TRBJ2-5,TGTGCCAGTAGAAAACAGGGGGAAGAGACCCAGTACTTC,CASRKQGEETQYF
NA,NA,TRBV6-1,TRBJ2-1,TGTGCCAGCACCTCCAGTAGCGGAACTTACAATGAGCAGTTCTTC,CASTSSSGTYNEQFF
NA,few,TRBV5-4,TRBJ1-1,TGTGCCAGCAGCACCGGGGGACGTACTGAAGCTTTCTTT,CASSTGGRTEAFF
TRBD2,few,TRBV20-1,TRBJ2-1,TGCAGTGCTAGGGGGCGGGAGGGCTCCTACAATGAGCAGTTCTTC,CSARGREGSYNEQFF
NA,few,TRBV12-3/TRBV12-4,TRBJ1-1,TGTGCCAGCAGTCGCCAGGTCACTGAAGCTTTCTTT,CASSRQVTEAFF
NA,NA,TRBV20-1,TRBJ2-7,TGCAGTGCTAGTTCGGGGGACGAGCAGTACTTC,CSASSGDEQYF
TRBD1,few,TRBV12-3/TRBV12-4,TRBJ1-1,TGTGCCAGCAGTCCGACAGGGAGGGATTCTTTCTTT,CASSPTGRDSFF
NA,few,TRBV15,TRBJ1-4,TGTGCCACCAGCAGAGATAGGGTTAATGAAAAACTGTTTTTT,CATSRDRVNEKLFF
TRBD1,few,TRBV29-1,TRBJ2-5,TGCAGCGATCTACCGGGACAGGTAGAGACCCAGTACTTC,CSDLPGQVETQYF
NA,many,TRBV4-3,TRBJ2-1,TGCGCCAGCAGCCGTGAATTTGACAATGAGCAGTTCTTC,CASSREFDNEQFF
TRBD1,NA,TRBV20-1,TRBJ1-1,TGCTGTGCTAGACCCAGGGGGCCCAGACTGAACACTGAAGCTTTCTTT,CCARPRGPRLNTEAFF
TRBD1,few,TRBV4-3,TRBJ1-2,TGCGCCAGCAGCCGAGAGGGGGCTGGGTATGGCTACACCTTC,CASSREGAGYGYTF
NA,many,TRBV6-2/TRBV6-3,TRBJ2-1,TGTGCCAGCACCGAAGAGTTTCGCGAGCAGTTCTTC,CASTEEFREQFF
NA,many,TRBV20-1,TRBJ2-7,TGCAGTGCGCGGGCCCGAGGCTACGAGCAGTACTTC,CSARARGYEQYF
TRBD2,many,TRBV20-1,TRBJ2-1,TGCAGGACTAGCGGGAGGAAGTACAATGAGCAGTTCTTC,CRTSGRKYNEQFF
NA,NA,TRBV12-3/TRBV12-4,TRBJ1-1,TGTGCCAGCAGTCGCCGGCGGGGGTCTGAAGCTTTCTTT,CASSRRRGSEAFF
TRBD2,many,TRBV7-8,TRBJ2-2,TGTGCCAGCAGCCCTACTAGCGGGAGTTTCCCCGGGGAGCTGTTTTTT,CASSPTSGSFPGELFF
NA,NA,TRBV11-2,TRBJ2-6,TGTGCCAGCAGCTTAGTCCTCTCTGGGGCCAACGTCCTGACTTTC,CASSLVLSGANVLTF
NA,NA,TRBV19,TRBJ2-7,TGTGCCAGTAGTATCACAGGGCCCGCCAACGAGCAGTACTTC,CASSITGPANEQYF
NA,NA,TRBV3-1,TRBJ2-3,TGTGCCAGCAGCCCAATACAGGGTAGGGATACGCAGTATTTT,CASSPIQGRDTQYF
NA,NA,TRBV20-1,TRBJ2-1,TGCAGTGCGGCCCCGGGGGCTGAGCAGTTCTTC,CSAAPGAEQFF
NA,few,TRBV20-1,TRBJ2-5,TGCAGTGCGGTGGGAGTGAGGCGAGAGACCCAGTACTTC,CSAVGVRRETQYF
NA,many,TRBV7-2,TRBJ2-7,TGTGCCAGCAGCACCGGGGGGCTTTTCGAGCAGTACTTC,CASSTGGLFEQYF
NA,few,TRBV18,TRBJ2-5,TGTGCCAGCTCACCCCTTCTTGGGGAGACCCAGTACTTC,CASSPLLGETQYF
NA,NA,TRBV12-3/TRBV12-4,TRBJ2-1,TGTGCCAGCAGTTTGTCCACAGGGAACTACAATGAGCAGTTCTTC,CASSLSTGNYNEQFF
NA,many,TRBV20-1,TRBJ2-3,TGCAGTGCTACCTCCGAATACACAGATACGCAGTATTTT,CSATSEYTDTQYF
NA,few,TRBV30,TRBJ2-1,TGTGCCTGGAGTCCTAGACACAATGAGCAGTTCTTC,CAWSPRHNEQFF
NA,many,TRBV20-1,TRBJ2-1,TGCAGTGCTAGAGATCAAGGCTATGAGCAGTTCTTC,CSARDQGYEQFF
NA,many,TRBV5-1,TRBJ2-7,TGCGCCAGCAGCTTGGATGGGGCCCCCTACGAGCAGTACTTC,CASSLDGAPYEQYF
NA,NA,TRBV24-1,TRBJ2-3,TGTGCCACGGGGCGTACAGATACGCAGTATTTT,CATGRTDTQYF
NA,many,TRBV5-1,TRBJ2-1,TGCGCCAGCAGCTCGAACTCGGGAATGGCCTACAATGAGCAGTTCTTC,CASSSNSGMAYNEQFF
NA,few,TRBV4-3,TRBJ2-7,TGCGCCAGCAGCCATACCGGGGCCTACGAGCAGTACTTC,CASSHTGAYEQYF
NA,few,TRBV3-1,TRBJ1-5,TGTGCCAGCAGCCAAGGTCGGGGTCAGCCCCAGCATTTT,CASSQGRGQPQHF
NA,NA,TRBV27,TRBJ2-1,TGTGCCAGCAGTTTATCTGAGCCCGTCCCGGGCTCCTACAATGAGCAGTTCTTC,CASSLSEPVPGSYNEQFF
NA,many,TRBV5-5,TRBJ2-3,TGTGCCAGCAGCGCAACCGGGATCTTCACAGATACGCAGTATTTT,CASSATGIFTDTQYF
NA,few,TRBV4-1,TRBJ1-5,TGCGCCAGCAGCCCTAAACCGGGCCCCCAAGAGCCCCAGCATTTT,CASSPKPGPQEPQHF
TRBD1,few,TRBV11-2,TRBJ1-5,TGTGCCAGCAGCTTAACAGGTGGACAGGGGGCGCCAGGTCAGCCCCAGCATTTT,CASSLTGGQGAPGQPQHF
NA,many,TRBV28,TRBJ1-1,TGTGCCAGCAGTCCGGTGGGGAGGGGTAGGACTGAAGCTTTCTTT,CASSPVGRGRTEAFF